Following are 10 T cell receptor beta chains from one sample sequenced in a study of shared T cell receptors in the human thymus. Assay: immunoSEQ multiplex PCR; the TCRdb copy retains only in-frame clones and omits some. The data show about 710,000 clones, around 87% seen once. The same sample was also studied in work on human thymus T cells.

Sequences were obtained from thymocytes. The receptors originated from a boy younger than two with a congenital heart defect.

The chain combines TRBV30 with TRBJ1-2; D is perhaps TRBD1 (6 bases). In germline, CDR1 is GTSNPN, CDR2 SVGIG (reference sequence). Trimming cost V 4 bases and J 2 bases, with 14 bases left between them. CDR3 length equals 14 residues. CDR3 nucleotides: TGTGCCTGGATTTCAGGGCAGGGGAACTATGGCTACACCTTC. Amino acids: CAWISGQGNYGYTF.

This sequence joins TRBV10-1 and TRBJ1-1, with D possibly TRBD1 on 5 matching bases. The CDR3 has 15 amino acids. Trimming pared 4 bases from V and 1 base from J, leaving 13 bases between. Germline values: CDR1 WNHNN, CDR2 SYGVQD (reference sequence). CDR3 bases: TGCGCCAGCAGTGCAGGGCACAGACCGAACACTGAAGCTTTCTTT. Encoded protein: CASSAGHRPNTEAFF.

This clone was seen only a few times. The gene calls are TRBV2 and TRBJ2-6, with TRBD1 identical over 11 bases. CDR1 is SNHLY and CDR2 is FYNNEI in the germline V gene. The ends lost 6 bases at V and 2 bases at J; junction bases unmatched: 6. The CDR3 consists of 17 residues. CDR3 sequence: CASRPGQGVTGANVLTF. The CDR3 DNA reads as TGTGCCAGCAGACCGGGACAGGGGGTAACTGGGGCCAACGTCCTGACTTTC.

This chain uses TRBV6-5 with TRBJ1-2; a weak D match, TRBD1 (5 bases). The germline V gene has CDR1 MNHEY and CDR2 SVGAGI. CDR3 length equals 11 residues. Between the trimmed V and J ends, which lost 7 bases and 7 bases, there was a span of 10 bases. The CDR3 DNA is TGTGCCAGCAAGGGGTCGCTTGGCTACACCTTC. This codes for CASKGSLGYTF.

V is TRBV28 and J is TRBJ1-1; no firm D call. Germline-derived CDR1 and CDR2 are MDHEN and SYDVKM. CDR3 length equals 16 residues. V was clipped by 6 bases and J by 4 bases, with 21 bases between them. The CDR3 region has the DNA TGTGCCAGCAGCCCCCATGACGACTGCTGGAGCACTGAAGCTTTCTTT. Its translation is CASSPHDDCWSTEAFF.

This chain connects TRBV4-3 to TRBJ2-5; TRBD1 might be the D (6 bases). Trimming took off 8 bases at V and 5 bases at J, with 18 bases between the two ends. CDR1 is LGHNA, CDR2 YSLEER, per germline. This CDR3 is built from 14 residues. CDR3 residues: CASGRGRGMETQYF. The CDR3, as DNA: TGCGCCAGCGGGAGAGGCAGGGGTATGGAGACCCAGTACTTC.

The rearrangement joins TRBV2 to TRBJ2-3, with a possible D match to TRBD2 (5 bases). This CDR3 comprises 14 residues. The germline V gene has CDR1 SNHLY and CDR2 FYNNEI. V was clipped by 3 bases and J by 6 bases, with 13 bases between them. The CDR3, as DNA: TGTGCCAGCAGTGAGAGGGTTCGGGCGGATACGCAGTATTTT. This gives the protein CASSERVRADTQYF.

The chain recombines TRBV2 with TRBJ1-1; 7 bases are a match to TRBD1. V gave up 6 bases and J gave up 1 base; unmatched junction bases: 11. This CDR3 comprises 16 residues. Germline values: CDR1 SNHLY, CDR2 FYNNEI. CDR3 coding DNA: TGTGCCAGCAGGCCTAACCGGGACAGCGAGAACACTGAAGCTTTCTTT. Protein product: CASRPNRDSENTEAFF.

This chain uses TRBV11-2 with TRBJ2-7, with 7 bases lining up with TRBD1. V trimming: 0 bases; J trimming: 1 base; junction bases outside the gene matches: 6. This CDR3 spans 16 amino acids. Germline CDR1 and CDR2: SGHAT and FQNNGV. CDR3 region: CASSLDPGQSSYEQYF. The CDR3 bases are TGTGCCAGCAGCTTAGATCCGGGACAGAGTTCCTACGAGCAGTACTTC.

The chain joins TRBV2 to TRBJ1-3; a possible D gene is TRBD1 (5 bases). This CDR3 comprises 16 residues. The germline gives CDR1 SNHLY, CDR2 FYNNEI. The ends were cut back, 1 base at V and 2 bases at J, with 12 bases in the middle. The chain's CDR3 is CASSEGRRGAGNTIYF. The CDR3 bases are TGTGCCAGCAGTGAAGGGCGGAGGGGAGCTGGAAACACCATATATTTT. Supplemented by reference TRBV2 and TRBJ1-3, the full variable domain reads EPEVTQTPSHQVTQMGQEVILRCVPISNHLYFYWYRQILGQKVEFLVSFYNNEISEKSEIFDDQFSVERPDGSNFTLKIRSTKLEDSAMYFCASSEGRRGAGNTIYFGEGSWLTVV.